One and the same sample provided the 22 T cell receptor beta chains below, sequenced in a study of response to subunit inactivated influenza vaccine. One entry per CDR3 protein, called by TCRdb with MiXCR from the RT-PCR reads. The repertoire consists of 500,000 or so distinct CDR3 sequences, with 16% occurring once and the leading ten covering approximately 3%. Sequences were derived from CD4+ T cells sorted from PBMCs, sampled less than 30 months after vaccination. The receptor set was obtained from a man between 50 and 69 years old who received an inactivated influenza vaccine.

This clonotype was seen more than once but under ten times. The gene calls are TRBV2 and TRBJ1-5; tentative D call: TRBD1 (5 bases). The CDR3 extends over 15 amino acids. V lost 6 bases and J lost 0, with 12 bases in between. Germline lookup yields CDR1 SNHLY and CDR2 FYNNEI. For the CDR3, the DNA is TGTGCCAGCAGGAAGTCCGGGGGTAGCAATCAGCCCCAGCATTTT. As protein: CASRKSGGSNQPQHF.

This clonotype appeared a few times. The CDR3 is CSVITGPGGYGYTF. The DNA of the CDR3 is TGCAGCGTCATCACAGGTCCCGGGGGATATGGCTACACCTTC. J is TRBJ1-2 and V is TRBV20-1; perhaps TRBD1 as D (5 bases). CDR3 size: 14 residues. CDR1 and CDR2 from the germline V gene are DFQATT and SNEGSKA (reference sequence).

The CDR3 is CASRTGRSEQYF. CDR3 bases: TGTGCCAGCAGAACGGGAAGGTCAGAGCAGTACTTC. The chain joins TRBV6-5 to TRBJ2-7; D possibly corresponds to TRBD2 (5 bases). The CDR3 runs 12 residues. Germline V gene data show CDR1 as MNHEY and CDR2 as SVGAGI. With 6 bases removed from V and 7 bases from J, the gap between germline ends came to 13 bases.

This clonotype has at least ten counts. This sequence joins TRBV10-3 and TRBJ1-3; unclear D gene. Between the trimmed V and J ends, which lost 6 bases and 7 bases, there was a span of 19 bases. The CDR3 is made up of 15 amino acids. Germline-derived CDR1 and CDR2 are ENHRY and SYGVKD. The CDR3 bases are TGTGCCATCAGGGGAGATCGAGAGGTCGGGAACACCATATATTTT. This translates into CAIRGDREVGNTIYF.

The chain carries TRBV20-1 and TRBJ2-5; D possibly corresponds to TRBD1 (7 bases). The V end was cut by 3 bases, the J end by 4 bases, with 12 bases between. The CDR3 covers 13 residues. The germline V gene encodes CDR1 DFQATT and CDR2 SNEGSKA (reference sequence). CDR3 DNA sequence: TGCAGTGCTAGCCGACAGGGAGGAGAGACCCAGTACTTC. This codes for CSASRQGGETQYF.

The chain joins TRBV15 to TRBJ2-7, with 9 bases lining up with TRBD1. The ends lost 7 bases at V and 6 bases at J; junction bases unmatched: 7. This CDR3 region has 13 residues. The germline V gene encodes CDR1 LNHNV and CDR2 YYDKDF (reference sequence). Written as DNA, the CDR3 is TGTGCCACCATGGGACAGGGTAAAACCGAGCAGTACTTC. Residues: CATMGQGKTEQYF.

The V gene is TRBV7-8, the J gene TRBJ2-5, with D perhaps TRBD2 (6 bases). The CDR3 is 14 amino acids. Germline loops: CDR1 SGHVS, CDR2 FQNEAQ. The ends were cut back, 0 bases at V and 4 bases at J, with 9 bases in the middle. CDR3 protein: CASSLAPSVETQYF. As DNA, the CDR3 is TGTGCCAGCAGCTTAGCCCCTAGCGTAGAGACCCAGTACTTC.

The chain is built from TRBV30 and TRBJ1-2; D is undetermined. The CDR3 totals 11 residues. V dropped 1 base and J dropped 6 bases, with 6 bases sitting between them. Per germline, CDR1 GTSNPN and CDR2 SVGIG (reference sequence). CDR3 in amino acids: CAWSGPNGYTF. The CDR3 DNA reads as TGTGCCTGGAGTGGACCGAATGGCTACACCTTC. The variable domain in full, with the rest retrieved from reference TRBV30 and TRBJ1-2, is SQTIHQWPATLVQPVGSPLSLECTVEGTSNPNLYWYRQAAGRGLQLLFYSVGIGQISSEVPQNLSASRPQDRQFILSSKKLLLSDSGFYLCAWSGPNGYTFGSGTRLTVV.

This clonotype was detected many times. The chain employs TRBV27 and TRBJ2-3; 8 positions agree with TRBD1. V gave up 5 bases and J gave up 0 bases; unmatched junction bases: 4. CDR3 size: 15 residues. In germline, CDR1 is MNHEY, CDR2 SMNVEV (reference sequence). This chain's CDR3 is CASSLRGQSTDTQYF. The CDR3 coding sequence is TGTGCCAGCAGTCTCAGGGGGCAAAGCACAGATACGCAGTATTTT.

This clonotype has only a few counts. The V gene is TRBV7-2, the J gene TRBJ2-5; a weak D match, TRBD1 (5 bases). This CDR3 contains 13 residues. V was pared by 5 bases and J by 3 bases, with 10 bases between. Germline V lookup: CDR1 SGHTA, CDR2 FQGNSA. This chain's CDR3 is CASSMTVEETQYF. The DNA of the CDR3 is TGTGCCAGCAGCATGACAGTGGAAGAGACCCAGTACTTC.

In its sample, this clonotype was seen a few times. This chain connects TRBV29-1 to TRBJ2-1; D might be TRBD2 (5 bases). Germline CDR1 and CDR2: SQVTM and ANQGSEA. This CDR3 has 14 amino acids. The V and J ends lost 0 bases and 9 bases respectively, with 15 bases between them. The CDR3 here is CSVEDGLVGGEQFF. CDR3 nucleotides: TGCAGCGTTGAAGATGGGCTAGTCGGAGGTGAGCAGTTCTTC.

In DNA, the CDR3 is TGCGCCAGCAGCTTGGGGACAGGGTCTGTTGGCTACACCTTC. Its translation is CASSLGTGSVGYTF. The chain is built from TRBV5-1 and TRBJ1-2; 8 positions match TRBD1. This CDR3 comprises 14 residues. The V gene end was trimmed by 0 bases and the J gene end by 7 bases; junction bases not matched to a gene: 5. CDR1 and CDR2 from the germline V gene are SGHRS and YFSETQ.

This clonotype was seen a handful of times. V gene TRBV10-3 combines with J gene TRBJ2-5; 12 bases agree with TRBD2. V was pared by 4 bases and J by 4 bases, with 4 bases of the junction left unmatched. CDR1 and CDR2 (germline): ENHRY, SYGVKD. CDR3 length: 15 amino acids. CDR3 nucleotides: TGTGCCATCAGTGGGACTAGCGGGGCCTCAGAGACCCAGTACTTC. It translates to CAISGTSGASETQYF.

This clonotype was found many times. CDR3 nucleotide sequence: TGCGCCAGCAGGGCCGGGACAGGGGTTAATCAGCCCCAGCATTTT. Encoded protein: CASRAGTGVNQPQHF. The chain has TRBV5-1 and TRBJ1-5; TRBD1 agrees at 10 bases. The CDR3 has 15 amino acids. Per germline, CDR1 SGHRS and CDR2 YFSETQ. J was trimmed by 4 bases and V by 5 bases; bases with no gene match: 6.

This clonotype has more than one count but fewer than ten. The rearrangement uses TRBV7-8 and TRBJ2-5; D could derive from TRBD1 or TRBD2 (5 bases each). Germline values: CDR1 SGHVS, CDR2 FQNEAQ. CDR3 length equals 15 residues. Trimming cost V 5 bases and J 3 bases, with 16 bases left between them. This CDR3 is CASSLWQGAEETQYF. The DNA of the CDR3 is TGTGCCAGCAGCCTATGGCAGGGAGCAGAAGAGACCCAGTACTTC.

The chain combines TRBV6-4 with TRBJ1-2; D remains unclear. The V and J ends lost 0 bases and 2 bases respectively, with 4 bases between them. Germline lookup yields CDR1 MRHNA and CDR2 SNTAGT. This CDR3 comprises 13 residues. DNA for the CDR3: TGTGCCAGCAGTGACTCTTGGAACTATGGCTACACCTTC. Encoded protein: CASSDSWNYGYTF.

This clonotype appeared a few times. The chain carries TRBV28 and TRBJ1-5; D gene unclear. Trimming left V 3 bases short and J 3 bases short, with 6 bases between. The germline V gene encodes CDR1 MDHEN and CDR2 SYDVKM. The CDR3 has 13 residues. The CDR3 coding sequence is TGTGCCAGCAGTTTTGCCACCAATCAGCCCCAGCATTTT. This sequence encodes CASSFATNQPQHF.

This clonotype was detected a few times. CDR3 sequence: CASGWGRGRTGELFF. The CDR3 DNA reads as TGTGCCTCCGGGTGGGGCAGGGGGCGAACCGGGGAGCTGTTTTTT. This rearrangement joins TRBV7-2 to TRBJ2-2; 8 bases are shared with TRBD1. Germline CDR1 is SGHTA and CDR2 is FQGNSA. V was pared by 11 bases and J by 5 bases, with 13 bases of the junction left unmatched. This CDR3 is 15 amino acids long.

This clonotype was counted only a few times. The chain uses TRBV20-1 and TRBJ2-3; TRBD2 matches 10 bases. CDR1 is DFQATT, CDR2 SNEGSKA, per germline (reference sequence). CDR3 length: 17 residues. The trim removed 0 bases at V and 1 base at J, leaving 7 bases unmatched. The CDR3 region has the DNA TGCAGTGCTAGAGATCCTGAGACTAGCGGGCGCACAGATACGCAGTATTTT. Translated: CSARDPETSGRTDTQYF.

The chain's CDR3 is CASRDGNPNGNEQFF. As DNA, the CDR3 is TGCGCCAGCAGGGACGGCAACCCAAACGGGAATGAGCAGTTCTTC. The chain has TRBV5-1 and TRBJ2-1; no clear D. The V end was cut by 5 bases, the J end by 7 bases, with 19 bases between. The CDR3 has 15 amino acids. In germline, CDR1 is SGHRS, CDR2 YFSETQ.

The rearrangement uses TRBV12-3 or TRBV12-4 and TRBJ2-7; D unresolved. The CDR3 contains 13 residues. Trimming shortened V by 4 bases and J by 0 bases, and 7 bases separated the two germline ends. CDR3 in amino acids: CASSYGASYEQYF. The CDR3 DNA is TGTGCCAGCAGTTATGGAGCCTCCTACGAGCAGTACTTC.

The sample holds a few counts of this clonotype. This chain links TRBV6-1 with TRBJ2-7; 11 nucleotides line up with TRBD2. Per germline, CDR1 MNHNS and CDR2 SASEGT. The V and J ends lost 6 bases and 6 bases, in that order; junction bases with no gene match: 7. The CDR3 is 14 residues long. The CDR3 is CASRPVAGGVEQYF. The CDR3 nucleotides read TGTGCCAGCAGACCTGTAGCGGGGGGGGTCGAGCAGTACTTC.